A single sample is the source of the 23 T cell receptor beta chains below, sequenced in a study of T cells expressing NK-cell markers. TCRdb re-called the 5' RACE reads; every CDR3 protein appears as one record, without DNA. Its table records about 260,000 distinct CDR3 sequences. The specimen sequenced was blood T cells: a sorted CD56 or NKG2C T cell subset, CD4+ or CD8+ T cells, or bulk PBMC T cells (not recorded which). The receptors were gathered from a woman between 18 and 70 years old in good health.

V and J are TRBV12-3 or TRBV12-4 and TRBJ2-7; TCRdb's D gene call, TRBD1, goes unchecked for lack of DNA. The CDR3 consists of 14 residues. The CDR3 spells CASSIGQGKYEQYF.

The gene calls are TRBV7-3 and TRBJ2-3. The germline CDR1 and CDR2 sequences are SGHTA and FQGTGA. The CDR3 length is 12 residues. CDR3 region: CASSLTRSAQYF.

CDR3 sequence: CAWSLLAGGMWSYEQYF. The J gene is TRBJ2-7, the V gene TRBV30; TCRdb proposes TRBD2, but this gene call is untestable without DNA. CDR1 and CDR2 (germline): GTSNPN, SVGIG (reference sequence). CDR3 length: 17 residues.

The chain carries TRBV29-1 and TRBJ2-1; TCRdb designates TRBD1, a call that cannot be tested without DNA. The germline CDR1 and CDR2 sequences are SQVTM and ANQGSEA. This CDR3 spans 14 amino acids. CDR3 protein: CSVELGQVINEQFF.

V gene TRBV7-2 combines with J gene TRBJ2-5; TCRdb outputs TRBD1, but without DNA this stays unchecked. Germline-derived CDR1 and CDR2 are SGHTA and FQGNSA. The CDR3 loop spans 16 amino acids. The CDR3 reads CASSAGTGFLRETQYF.

V gene TRBV21-1 combines with J gene TRBJ2-3. TRBV21-1 is annotated as a pseudogene. The CDR3 has 16 residues. CDR3 region: CASSLRPRPSTDTQYF.

This chain links TRBV6-5 with TRBJ2-3. The CDR3 contains 13 residues. Per the germline V gene, CDR1 is MNHEY and CDR2 is SVGAGI. CDR3 sequence: CASSYDQTDTQYF.

This chain uses TRBV5-5 with TRBJ1-1; there is no DNA to check the TCRdb D call of TRBD1. This CDR3 contains 15 residues. From germline, CDR1 is SGHKS and CDR2 YYEKEE (reference sequence). The CDR3 spells CASSLVYRVGTEAFF. The entire variable domain, with the rest obtained from reference TRBV5-5 and TRBJ1-1, is as follows: DAGVTQSPTHLIKTRGQQVTLRCSPISGHKSVSWYQQVLGQGPQFIFQYYEKEERGRGNFPDRFSARQFPNYSSELNVNALLLGDSALYLCASSLVYRVGTEAFFGQGTRLTVV.

This chain connects TRBV7-2 to TRBJ2-3; TCRdb reports TRBD2, a call that lacks DNA to check it against. From germline, CDR1 is SGHTA and CDR2 FQGNSA. The CDR3 length is 13 residues. This chain's CDR3 is CASTLGSGLKEYF.

The V call is TRBV20-1, the J call TRBJ2-6. Germline V gives CDR1 DFQATT, CDR2 SNEGSKA (reference sequence). The CDR3 contains 16 residues. CDR3 protein: CSARLPGVSGANVLTF.

The genes are TRBV5-1 and TRBJ2-3. In germline, CDR1 is SGHRS, CDR2 YFSETQ. This CDR3 is built from 13 residues. The CDR3 reads CASRETSPDTQYF.

The V call is TRBV25-1, the J call TRBJ1-6. Germline V gives CDR1 MGHDK, CDR2 SYGVNS. This CDR3 is 16 amino acids long. The CDR3 sequence: CASTNERSSYNSPLHF.

The V call is TRBV7-2, the J call TRBJ2-3; lacking DNA, the TRBD2 call made by TCRdb goes unchecked. Germline values: CDR1 SGHTA, CDR2 FQGNSA. This CDR3 has 14 amino acids. The CDR3: CASSGLAYKDTQYF.

The chain combines TRBV20-1 with TRBJ1-3. From germline, CDR1 is DFQATT and CDR2 SNEGSKA (reference sequence). The CDR3 contains 14 residues. The CDR3 sequence is CSASKVSSGNTIYF.

J is TRBJ2-1 and V is TRBV5-1. Germline-derived CDR1 and CDR2 are SGHRS and YFSETQ. This CDR3 is 15 amino acids long. CDR3 residues: CASSLVMGSYNEQFF.

The V call is TRBV10-2, the J call TRBJ2-3; TCRdb's D gene call, TRBD1, goes unchecked for lack of DNA. Germline V CDR1 and CDR2: WSHSY, SAAADI. This CDR3 comprises 14 residues. The CDR3 loop is CASSDQGGTDTQYF.

J is TRBJ1-5 and V is TRBV30; as DNA is missing, the TRBD1 call by TCRdb cannot be tested. In germline, CDR1 is GTSNPN, CDR2 SVGIG (reference sequence). The CDR3 is 12 amino acids. The CDR3: CAWSTGISTQHF.

The J gene is TRBJ2-2, the V gene TRBV9; TCRdb proposes TRBD1, but this gene call is untestable without DNA. The CDR3 length is 14 residues. Germline CDR1 reads SGDLS; CDR2 reads YYNGEE. CDR3 loop: CASSVVRENGELFF. The full variable domain, rest sourced from reference TRBV9 and TRBJ2-2, is DSGVTQTPKHLITATGQRVTLRCSPRSGDLSVYWYQQSLDQGLQFLIQYYNGEERAKGNILERFSAQQFPDLHSELNLSSLELGDSALYFCASSVVRENGELFFGEGSRLTVL.

The chain links TRBV7-8 to TRBJ2-5; the D call from TCRdb, TRBD1, cannot be confirmed without DNA. Germline CDR1 is SGHVS and CDR2 is FQNEAQ. The CDR3 length is 17 residues. The CDR3 reads CASSLGLLRGRQETQYF.

This rearrangement joins TRBV5-6 to TRBJ2-3. Germline V gene data show CDR1 as SGHDT and CDR2 as YYEEEE. The CDR3 is 15 amino acids. CDR3 sequence reads: CASSRGRSSTDTQYF.

The rearrangement uses TRBV5-1 and TRBJ2-2; TCRdb gives TRBD2 as the D gene, but with no DNA this cannot be confirmed. Germline-derived CDR1 and CDR2 are SGHRS and YFSETQ. This CDR3 spans 16 amino acids. CDR3 amino acids: CASSSFTSGATGELFF.

The chain joins TRBV12-3 or TRBV12-4 to TRBJ1-6. This CDR3 is 13 amino acids long. The CDR3 loop reads CASTPDLNSPLHF.

V is TRBV9 and J is TRBJ2-3; checking the TCRdb D call of TRBD1 is not possible without DNA. The CDR3 sequence is 14 residues long. CDR1 and CDR2 (germline): SGDLS, YYNGEE. This CDR3 is CASSVGRGADTQYF.